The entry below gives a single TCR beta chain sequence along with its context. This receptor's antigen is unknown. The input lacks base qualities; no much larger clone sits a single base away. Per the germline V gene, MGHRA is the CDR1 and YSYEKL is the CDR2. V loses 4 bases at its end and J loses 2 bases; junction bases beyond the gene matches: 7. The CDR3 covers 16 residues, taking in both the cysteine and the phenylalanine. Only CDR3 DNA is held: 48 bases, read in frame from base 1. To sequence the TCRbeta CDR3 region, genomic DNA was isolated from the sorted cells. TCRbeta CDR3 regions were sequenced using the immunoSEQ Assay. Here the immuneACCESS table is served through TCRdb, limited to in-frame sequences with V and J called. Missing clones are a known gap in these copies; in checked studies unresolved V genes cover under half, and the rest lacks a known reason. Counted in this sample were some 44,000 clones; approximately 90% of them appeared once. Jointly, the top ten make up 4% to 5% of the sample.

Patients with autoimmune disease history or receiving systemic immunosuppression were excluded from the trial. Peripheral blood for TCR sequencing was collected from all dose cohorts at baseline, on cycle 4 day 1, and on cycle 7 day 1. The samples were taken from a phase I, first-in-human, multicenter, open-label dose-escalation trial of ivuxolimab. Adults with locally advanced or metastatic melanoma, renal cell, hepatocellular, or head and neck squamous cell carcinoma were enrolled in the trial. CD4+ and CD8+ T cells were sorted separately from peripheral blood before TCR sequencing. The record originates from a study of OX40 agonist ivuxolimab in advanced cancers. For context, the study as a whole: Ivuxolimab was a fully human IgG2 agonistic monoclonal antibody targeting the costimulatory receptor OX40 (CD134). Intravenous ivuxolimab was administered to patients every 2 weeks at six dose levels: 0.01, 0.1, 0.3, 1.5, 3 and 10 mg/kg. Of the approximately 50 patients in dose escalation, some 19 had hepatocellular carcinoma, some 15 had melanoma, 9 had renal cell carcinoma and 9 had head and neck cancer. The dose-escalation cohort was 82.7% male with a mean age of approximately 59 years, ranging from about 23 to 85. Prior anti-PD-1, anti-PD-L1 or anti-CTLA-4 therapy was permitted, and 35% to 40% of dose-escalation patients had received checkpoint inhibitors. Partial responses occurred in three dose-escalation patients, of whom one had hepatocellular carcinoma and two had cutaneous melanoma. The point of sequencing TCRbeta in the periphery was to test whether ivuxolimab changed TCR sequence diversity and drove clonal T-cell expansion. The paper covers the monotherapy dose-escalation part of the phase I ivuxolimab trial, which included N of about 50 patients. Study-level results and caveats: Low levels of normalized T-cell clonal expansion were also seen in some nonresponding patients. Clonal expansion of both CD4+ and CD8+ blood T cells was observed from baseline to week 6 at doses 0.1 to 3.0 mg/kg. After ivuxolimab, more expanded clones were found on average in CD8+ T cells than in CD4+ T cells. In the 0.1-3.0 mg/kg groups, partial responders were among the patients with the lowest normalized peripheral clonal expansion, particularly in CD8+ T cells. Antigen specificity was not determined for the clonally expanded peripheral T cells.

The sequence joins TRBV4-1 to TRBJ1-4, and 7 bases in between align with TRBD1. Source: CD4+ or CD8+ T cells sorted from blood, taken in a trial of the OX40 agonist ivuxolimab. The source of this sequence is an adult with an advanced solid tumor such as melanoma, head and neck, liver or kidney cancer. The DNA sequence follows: TGCGCCAGCAGCCGAGAATCAGGGGGGACTAATGAAAAACTGTTTTTT. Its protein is CASSRESGGTNEKLFF.